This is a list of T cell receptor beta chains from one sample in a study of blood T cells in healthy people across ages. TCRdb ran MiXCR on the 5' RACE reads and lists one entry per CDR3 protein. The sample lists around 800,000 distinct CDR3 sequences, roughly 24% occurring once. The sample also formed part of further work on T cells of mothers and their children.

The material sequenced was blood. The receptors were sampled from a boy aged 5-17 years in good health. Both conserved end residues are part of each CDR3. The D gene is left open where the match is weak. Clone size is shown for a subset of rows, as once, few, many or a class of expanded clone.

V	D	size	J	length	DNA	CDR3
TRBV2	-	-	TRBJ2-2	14	TGTGCCAGCAGCAACGGACTTGATACCGGGGAGCTGTTATTT	CASSNGLDTGELLF
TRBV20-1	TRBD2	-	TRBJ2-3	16	TGCAGTGCTAGGCGTTTAAGCGGGGGGGGCGCAGATACGCAGTATTTT	CSARRLSGGGADTQYF
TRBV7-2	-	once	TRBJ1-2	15	TGTGCCAGCAGCTTTTCCCTAAGCCCTAACTATGGCTACACCTTC	CASSFSLSPNYGYTF
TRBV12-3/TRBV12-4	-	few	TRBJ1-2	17	TGTGCCAGCAGTCCGGGTACCAACGGGCGGACCATCTATGGCTACACCTTC	CASSPGTNGRTIYGYTF
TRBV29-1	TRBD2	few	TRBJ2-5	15	TGCAGCGTTGAGACCCAGCGGGGAGCCCGGGAGACCCAGTACTTC	CSVETQRGARETQYF
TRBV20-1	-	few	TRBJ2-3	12	TGCAGTGCTAGAGATAAGCCAGATACGCAGTATTTT	CSARDKPDTQYF
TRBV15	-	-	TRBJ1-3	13	TGTGCCACCAGCGGCCAACTTGGAAACACCATATATTTT	CATSGQLGNTIYF
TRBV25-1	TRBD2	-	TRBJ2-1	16	TGTGCCAGCAGTGAATCGGCTAGCGGGACGTACAATGAGCAGTTCTTC	CASSESASGTYNEQFF
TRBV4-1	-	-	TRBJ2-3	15	TGCGCCAGCAGCCAATACCACGGTTTTCAAGATACGCAGTATTTT	CASSQYHGFQDTQYF
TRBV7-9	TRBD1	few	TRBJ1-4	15	TGTGCCAGCAGCTTAGAAGAGACAGGGAATGAAAAACTGTTTTTT	CASSLEETGNEKLFF
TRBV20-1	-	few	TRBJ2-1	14	TGCAGTGCTAGCACGGGGATCGACTACAATGAGCAGTTCTTC	CSASTGIDYNEQFF
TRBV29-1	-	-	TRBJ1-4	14	TGCAGCGCCCAAAACCGGGAGGGGTACGGAAAACTGTTTTTT	CSAQNREGYGKLFF
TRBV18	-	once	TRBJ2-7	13	TGTGCCAGCTCACCCCACAGGGCGGAGGAGCAGTACTTC	CASSPHRAEEQYF
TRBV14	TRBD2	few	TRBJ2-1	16	TGTGCCAGCAGCCAAGTTTGGGCTAGCGGGGCTAATGAGCAGTTCTTC	CASSQVWASGANEQFF
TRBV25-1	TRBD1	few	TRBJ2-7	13	TGTGCCAGCAGTACAGGGGCTCCCTACGAGCAGTACTTC	CASSTGAPYEQYF
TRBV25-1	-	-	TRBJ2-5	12	TGTGCCATCAGTGTAGCTTGGGAGACCCAGTACTTC	CAISVAWETQYF
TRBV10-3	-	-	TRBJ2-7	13	TGTGCCATCAGTGTGAACAGGGCATCCGAGCAGTACTTC	CAISVNRASEQYF
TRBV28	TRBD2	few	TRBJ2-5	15	TGTGCCAGCAGTCCTAGCGGGGGTTTCCAAGAGACCCAGTACTTC	CASSPSGGFQETQYF
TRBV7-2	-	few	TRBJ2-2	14	TGTGCCAGCAGCCCAACAGGCTTCCCCCGGGAGCTGTTTTTT	CASSPTGFPRELFF
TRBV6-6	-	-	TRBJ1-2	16	TGTGCCAGCAGTTACTTTCAGGAGGGAGCTAACTATGGCTACACCTTC	CASSYFQEGANYGYTF
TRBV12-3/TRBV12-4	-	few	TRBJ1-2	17	TGTGCCAGCAGTTTAGTGGGTAACCCTCTCACCTCCTATGGCTACACCTTC	CASSLVGNPLTSYGYTF
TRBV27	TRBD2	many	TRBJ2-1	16	TGTGCCAGCAGCCCCGGGACTAGCGGGGGTTACAATGAGCAGTTCTTC	CASSPGTSGGYNEQFF
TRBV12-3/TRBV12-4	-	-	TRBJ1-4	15	TGTGCCAGCACACGGGGGGGGCCAACTAATGAAAAACTGTTTTTT	CASTRGGPTNEKLFF
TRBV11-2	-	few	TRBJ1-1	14	TGTGCCAGCAGCTTATCAGATTTGAACACTGAAGCTTTCTTT	CASSLSDLNTEAFF
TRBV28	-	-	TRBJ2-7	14	TGTGCCAGCAGCGAGACCGGGGATGAATGCAAGCAGTACTTC	CASSETGDECKQYF
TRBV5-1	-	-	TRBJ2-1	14	TGCGCCAGCAGGATGTGGGAGTCCTACAATGAGCAGTTCTTC	CASRMWESYNEQFF
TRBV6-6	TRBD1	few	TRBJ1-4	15	TGTGCCAGCAGCAGGGGGGGGGTAGGTAATGAAAAACTGTTTTTT	CASSRGGVGNEKLFF
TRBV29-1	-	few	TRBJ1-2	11	TGCAGCGTCTACCGGGAGGATGGCTACACCTTC	CSVYREDGYTF
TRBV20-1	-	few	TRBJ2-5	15	TGCAGTGCTACACCTATAAGACGGTACCAAGAGACCCAGTACTTC	CSATPIRRYQETQYF
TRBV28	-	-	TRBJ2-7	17	TGTGCCAGCAGTTTAGCCTTCGGGGGGCCCTACTCCTACGAGCAGTACTTC	CASSLAFGGPYSYEQYF
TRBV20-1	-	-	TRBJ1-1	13	TGCAGTGCAAGGTGGGGCCCGAACACTGAAGCTTTCTTT	CSARWGPNTEAFF
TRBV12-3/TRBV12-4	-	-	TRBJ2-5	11	TGTGCCAGCAGACGGGGGGCGGACCAGTACTTC	CASRRGADQYF
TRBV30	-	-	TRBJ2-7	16	TGTGCCTGGAGAGGTCACAGGGAGGGATATAGCTACGAGCAGTACTTC	CAWRGHREGYSYEQYF